This TCR beta chain was captured by sequencing in a study of T cells after posttransplantation cyclophosphamide. Regarding the study as a whole: Later blood repertoires were often dominated by clones from the donor CD8+ memory compartment.

Data came from immunoSEQ multiplex PCR; TCRdb stores just in-frame clones and leaves some out. The profile shows thousands of clones, approximately 78% of them singletons. In the case of this clone: Its antigen is not identified.

The clonotype comes from an older woman in good health, CMV-negative, and a related stem cell transplant donor. The sequencing sample was made of memory CD8+ T cells sorted from blood.

CDR3 DNA sequence: TGTGCCAGCAGTTCTGACGGAGGCAATGAAAAACTGTTTTTT. Protein sequence: CASSSDGGNEKLFF. V gene TRBV13 combines with J gene TRBJ1-4; no clear D gene. Deletions cut 6 bases from V and 5 bases from J, with 13 bases between. Germline CDR1 PRHDT, CDR2 FYEKMQ (reference sequence). This CDR3 is built from 14 residues.